A single sample is the source of the 15 T cell receptor beta chains below, sequenced in a study of cytomegalovirus exposure and HLA in healthy donors. With 60 Vbeta and 13 Jbeta primers, the PCR was carried out. Using immunoSEQ multiplex PCR, the repertoire was profiled, and TCRdb retains in-frame clones only, with some absent. The sample has around 180,000 clones, roughly 75% seen once. The sample taken for sequencing was PBMCs. The source is a man aged 40-50 years in good health and CMV-seronegative.

The V and J genes are TRBV6-5 and TRBJ2-1; TRBD2 agrees at 7 bases. The CDR3 has 14 amino acids. In germline, CDR1 is MNHEY, CDR2 SVGAGI. V was pared by 4 bases and J by 0 bases, with 0 bases of the junction left unmatched. CDR3 sequence (DNA): TGTGCCAGCAGTTCTAGCGGCTCCTACAATGAGCAGTTCTTC. Its protein is CASSSSGSYNEQFF.

The chain combines TRBV7-8 with TRBJ2-6; D is ambiguous. CDR1 SGHVS and CDR2 FQNEAQ come from the germline V gene. V gave up 4 bases and J gave up 0 bases, with 7 bases separating them. The CDR3 has 15 residues. CDR3 sequence (DNA): TGTGCCAGCAGCTGGCCGGGCTCTGGGGCCAACGTCCTGACTTTC. It encodes CASSWPGSGANVLTF.

The chain is built from TRBV5-1 and TRBJ2-2, with 8 positions matching TRBD1. The CDR3 has 16 amino acids. J lost 4 bases, V lost 7 bases, and 12 bases had no gene match. Germline CDR1 reads SGHRS; CDR2 reads YFSETQ. The CDR3 region is CASGGGQGVGTGELFF. DNA for the CDR3: TGCGCCAGCGGGGGAGGACAGGGAGTAGGCACCGGGGAGCTGTTTTTT.

On this clone itself: The junction departs from germline at one end; a sequencing error may be responsible. This specimen includes other DNA sequences encoding the same CDR3. The J gene is TRBJ1-5, the V gene TRBV7-2; D gene unclear. Germline V gene lookup returns CDR1 SGHTA and CDR2 FQGNSA. This CDR3 has 16 residues. CDR3 bases: TGTGCCAGCAGTTTAGTTAGTAGTTTGAGCAATCAGCCCCAGCATTTT. Its translation is CASSLVSSLSNQPQHF.

V gene TRBV6-1 combines with J gene TRBJ2-1, with 9 bases identical to TRBD2. The germline V gene has CDR1 MNHNS and CDR2 SASEGT. V trimming: 0 bases; J trimming: 9 bases; junction bases outside the gene matches: 3. CDR3 length equals 14 residues. In DNA, the CDR3 is TGTGCCAGCAGTGAAGCGGTGCGGGGGGGTGAGCAGTTCTTC. Amino acid sequence: CASSEAVRGGEQFF.

This clone appeared a single time. The rearrangement joins TRBV5-1 to TRBJ2-7, with 8 bases matching TRBD2. CDR1 is SGHRS, CDR2 YFSETQ, per germline. This CDR3 spans 13 amino acids. V gave up 5 bases and J gave up 1 base; unmatched junction bases: 2. CDR3 bases: TGCGCCAGCAGGGAGCGGGAGTCCTACGAGCAGTACTTC. As protein: CASRERESYEQYF.

V gene TRBV6-1 combines with J gene TRBJ1-5; no reliable D call. Germline-derived CDR1 and CDR2 are MNHNS and SASEGT. This CDR3 comprises 10 residues. Trimming removed 6 bases from V and 9 bases from J, with 6 bases in between. Written as DNA, the CDR3 is TGTGCCAGCAGCTCTAGGCCCCAGCATTTT. It is translated as CASSSRPQHF.

This sequence joins TRBV7-8 and TRBJ2-7; tentatively, D is TRBD2 (5 bases). Between the trimmed V and J ends, which lost 0 bases and 5 bases, there was a span of 11 bases. The CDR3 is 14 residues long. The germline gives CDR1 SGHVS, CDR2 FQNEAQ. The CDR3 protein is CASSLARDLNEQYF. The DNA for the CDR3 is TGTGCCAGCAGCTTAGCCCGGGATCTCAACGAGCAGTACTTC.

V usage is TRBV5-1 and J usage is TRBJ2-5; a weak D match, TRBD2 (6 bases). V shed 0 bases and J shed 3 bases, with 6 bases lying between them. The germline gives CDR1 SGHRS, CDR2 YFSETQ. This CDR3 comprises 13 residues. The CDR3 DNA sequence: TGCGCCAGCAGCTTGGGGGAGGAAGAGACCCAGTACTTC. It is translated as CASSLGEEETQYF.

The chain combines TRBV30 with TRBJ2-7, with 7 bases fitting TRBD2. CDR1 is GTSNPN and CDR2 is SVGIG in the germline V gene (reference sequence). The CDR3 extends over 12 amino acids. V trimming: 1 base; J trimming: 9 bases; junction bases outside the gene matches: 6. CDR3 amino acids: CAWSEAGRVQYF. The CDR3 bases are TGTGCCTGGAGTGAAGCGGGACGTGTGCAGTACTTC.

This chain uses TRBV15 with TRBJ1-3, with a possible D match to TRBD1 (6 bases). The ends were cut back, 1 base at V and 4 bases at J, with 11 bases in the middle. Per germline, CDR1 LNHNV and CDR2 YYDKDF (reference sequence). There are 15 residues in the CDR3. CDR3 in amino acids: CATSRGDQGGNTIYF. As DNA, the CDR3 is TGTGCCACCAGCAGAGGGGACCAGGGGGGAAACACCATATATTTT.

This clone was detected a few times. V gene TRBV7-9 combines with J gene TRBJ1-1; 7 nucleotides agree with TRBD1. Germline CDR1 is SEHNR and CDR2 is FQNEAQ (reference sequence). The CDR3 has 14 residues. V shed 5 bases, J shed 7 bases, and the junction held 10 bases outside the gene matches. This CDR3 reads CASSLSTGEYEAFF. As DNA, the CDR3 is TGTGCCAGCAGCCTCAGCACAGGGGAATATGAAGCTTTCTTT.

This chain uses TRBV21-1 with TRBJ1-1. TRBV21-1 is assigned pseudogene status. This CDR3 spans 16 amino acids. The CDR3 loop reads CASSKGRGGRATEAFF. CDR3 in DNA: TGTGCCAGCAGCAAAGGTCGTGGGGGGAGGGCCACTGAAGCTTTCTTT.

CDR3 in amino acids: CASRGPAGVGETQYF. The CDR3 coding sequence is TGTGCCAGCAGGGGCCCAGCGGGGGTGGGAGAGACCCAGTACTTC. This rearrangement joins TRBV7-2 to TRBJ2-5; 8 nucleotides match TRBD2. The germline V gene encodes CDR1 SGHTA and CDR2 FQGNSA. Trimming at V came to 6 bases and at J to 4 bases, leaving 10 bases not matched to a gene. The CDR3 is 15 amino acids.

The gene calls are TRBV6-5 and TRBJ2-1; D is unclear. The V end lost 10 bases, the J end lost 10 bases, and 14 bases lay between the germline ends. Germline lookup yields CDR1 MNHEY and CDR2 SVGAGI. The CDR3 has 11 amino acids. DNA for the CDR3: TGTGCCACTCAAAGAGAAAGAGAGCAGTTCTTC. This gives the protein CATQREREQFF.